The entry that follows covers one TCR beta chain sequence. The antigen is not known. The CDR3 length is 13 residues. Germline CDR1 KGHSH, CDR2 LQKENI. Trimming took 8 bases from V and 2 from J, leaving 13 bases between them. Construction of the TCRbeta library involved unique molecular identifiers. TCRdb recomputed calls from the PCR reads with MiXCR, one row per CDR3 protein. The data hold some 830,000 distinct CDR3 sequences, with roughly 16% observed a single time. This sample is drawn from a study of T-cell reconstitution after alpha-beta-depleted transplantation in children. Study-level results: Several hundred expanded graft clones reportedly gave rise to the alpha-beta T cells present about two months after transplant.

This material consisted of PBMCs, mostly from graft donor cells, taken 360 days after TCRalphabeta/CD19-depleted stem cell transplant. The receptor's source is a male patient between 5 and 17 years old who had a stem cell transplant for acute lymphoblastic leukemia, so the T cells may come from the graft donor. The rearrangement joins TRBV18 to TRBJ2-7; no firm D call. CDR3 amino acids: CASRTPPTYEQYF. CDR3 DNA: TGTGCCAGCCGTACACCACCTACCTACGAGCAGTACTTC.